This T cell receptor (beta chain) was sequenced for a study of Tregs in tolerant kidney transplant recipients. Findings and caveats of the study: Activated donor B cell expansion appeared to reveal the most relevant donor-specific TCRbeta repertoire. Biological reproducibility was not directly addressed in this study.

Method: immunoSEQ multiplex PCR; TCRdb's copy keeps in-frame clones and lacks some. The sample records roughly 120,000 clones, 92% being singletons. With respect to this clone: Its antigen is undetermined.

Between the trimmed V and J ends, which lost 4 bases and 5 bases, there was a span of 15 bases. CDR3 size: 15 residues. Germline V lookup: CDR1 LNHDA, CDR2 SQIVND (reference sequence). Thawed PBMCs were FACS-sorted into unstimulated CD4+CD25+CD127- regulatory T cells, CD4+CD25- non-regulatory cells, CD4 and CD8 cells. The clonotype originates from a human donor in good health. The specimen sequenced was CD4+ T cells from blood. The rearrangement links TRBV19 to TRBJ1-5; D is undetermined. The CDR3 is CASSREGSQDQPQHF. CDR3 sequence (DNA): TGTGCCAGTAGTAGGGAAGGCAGCCAAGATCAGCCCCAGCATTTT.